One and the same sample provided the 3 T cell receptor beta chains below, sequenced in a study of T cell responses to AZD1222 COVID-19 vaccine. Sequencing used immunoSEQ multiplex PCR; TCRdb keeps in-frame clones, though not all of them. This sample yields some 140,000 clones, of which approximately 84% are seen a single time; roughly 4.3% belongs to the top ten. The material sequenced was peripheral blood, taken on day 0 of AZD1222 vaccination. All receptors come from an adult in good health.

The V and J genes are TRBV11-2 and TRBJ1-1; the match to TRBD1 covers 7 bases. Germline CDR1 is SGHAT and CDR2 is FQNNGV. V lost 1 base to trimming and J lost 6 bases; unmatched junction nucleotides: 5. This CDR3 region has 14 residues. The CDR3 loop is CASSLGDRVSEAFF. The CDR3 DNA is TGTGCCAGCAGCTTAGGCGACAGGGTCTCTGAAGCTTTCTTT.

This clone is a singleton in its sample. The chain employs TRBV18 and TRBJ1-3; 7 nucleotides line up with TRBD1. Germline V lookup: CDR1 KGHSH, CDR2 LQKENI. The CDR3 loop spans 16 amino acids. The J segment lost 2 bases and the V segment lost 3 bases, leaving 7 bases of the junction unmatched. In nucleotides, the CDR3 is TGTGCCAGCTCACCCTTTTCTCAGGGGGCTGGAAACACCATATATTTT. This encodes CASSPFSQGAGNTIYF. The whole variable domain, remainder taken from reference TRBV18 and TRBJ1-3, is NAGVMQNPRHLVRRRGQEARLRCSPMKGHSHVYWYRQLPEEGLKFMVYLQKENIIDESGMPKERFSAEFPKEGPSILRIQQVVRGDSAAYFCASSPFSQGAGNTIYFGEGSWLTVV.

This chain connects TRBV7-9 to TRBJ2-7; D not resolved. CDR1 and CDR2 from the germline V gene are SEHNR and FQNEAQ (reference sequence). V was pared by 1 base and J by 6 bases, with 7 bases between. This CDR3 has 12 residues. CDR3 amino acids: CASSLDVAEQYF. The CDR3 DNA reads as TGTGCCAGCAGCTTAGACGTGGCCGAGCAGTACTTC.